The 14 T cell receptor beta chains below come from one sample, sequenced in a study of blood T cell repertoires in COVID-19. The protocol was immunoSEQ multiplex PCR, while the TCRdb copy is restricted to in-frame clones and leaves out a portion. The table shows hundreds of thousands of clones, with around 87% occurring only once. Sample: peripheral blood. These receptor sequences come from a woman between 40 and 50 years old with COVID-19, enrolled during active disease.

The chain combines TRBV6-5 with TRBJ1-2; 9 bases map to TRBD1. The CDR3 runs 12 residues. The J segment lost 6 bases and the V segment lost 7 bases, leaving 3 bases of the junction unmatched. Germline-derived CDR1 and CDR2 are MNHEY and SVGAGI. The CDR3 nucleotides are TGTGCCAGCAACACAGGGGGCCATGGCTACACCTTC. It is translated as CASNTGGHGYTF.

The chain employs TRBV7-9 and TRBJ2-3, with 7 bases identical to TRBD1. The CDR3 length is 15 residues. With V trimmed by 8 bases and J by 1 base, 9 bases remained unmatched. Germline assignment: CDR1 SEHNR and CDR2 FQNEAQ (reference sequence). In DNA, the CDR3 is TGTGCCAGCGGAGCTATAACAGGGGGCACAGATACGCAGTATTTT. It codes for CASGAITGGTDTQYF.

This chain uses TRBV27 with TRBJ1-2; 10 bases are shared with TRBD1. CDR3 size: 14 residues. Germline CDR1 and CDR2: MNHEY and SMNVEV (reference sequence). V trimming: 2 bases; J trimming: 7 bases; junction bases outside the gene matches: 4. CDR3 coding DNA: TGTGCCAGCAGTTTAAGGACAGGGGGTGTTGGCTACACCTTC. Amino acid sequence: CASSLRTGGVGYTF.

This rearrangement joins TRBV9 to TRBJ1-2; tentatively, D is TRBD1 (5 bases). Germline V gene data show CDR1 as SGDLS and CDR2 as YYNGEE. Trimming left V 7 bases short and J 4 bases short, with 11 bases between. This CDR3 contains 12 residues. The CDR3 loop is CASGGGAYGYTF. CDR3 in DNA: TGTGCCAGCGGGGGAGGGGCCTATGGCTACACCTTC.

The chain is built from TRBV4-3 and TRBJ1-5, with 9 bases lining up with TRBD1. The CDR3 spans 14 residues. V shed 2 bases and J 5 bases; nucleotides not matched to a gene: 1. CDR1 is LGHNA, CDR2 YSLEER, per germline. The DNA of the CDR3 is TGCGCCAGCAGCCAACGGACAGGGGATCAGCCCCAGCATTTT. Translating it yields CASSQRTGDQPQHF.

The gene calls are TRBV27 and TRBJ2-7; 9 bases align to TRBD2. Per germline, CDR1 MNHEY and CDR2 SMNVEV (reference sequence). J lost 0 bases, V lost 3 bases, and 3 bases had no gene match. The CDR3 covers 15 residues. Here the CDR3 DNA reads TGTGCCAGCAGTTTTATTAGCGGGAGCTCCTACGAGCAGTACTTC. Translated: CASSFISGSSYEQYF.

The chain recombines TRBV7-8 with TRBJ2-1; D perhaps matches TRBD2 (6 bases). This CDR3 contains 13 residues. CDR1 is SGHVS, CDR2 FQNEAQ, per germline. V lost 3 bases and J 6 bases, leaving 9 bases between the germline ends. CDR3 nucleotide sequence: TGTGCCAGCAGCTTCTACGGGGGCAATGAGCAGTTCTTC. As protein: CASSFYGGNEQFF. Combining the CDR3 with reference TRBV7-8 and TRBJ2-1 gives the whole variable domain GAGVSQSPRYKVAKRGQDVALRCDPISGHVSLFWYQQALGQGPEFLTYFQNEAQLDKSGLPSDRFFAERPEGSVSTLKIQRTQQEDSAVYLCASSFYGGNEQFFGPGTRLTVL.

The chain couples TRBV9 to TRBJ1-5; weak D call: TRBD1 (5 bases). V was trimmed by 0 bases and J by 4 bases, leaving 11 bases between them. This CDR3 comprises 15 residues. Germline V gives CDR1 SGDLS, CDR2 YYNGEE. CDR3 sequence (DNA): TGTGCCAGCAGCGTAGCTGGAGGGGAAAATCAGCCCCAGCATTTT. As protein: CASSVAGGENQPQHF.

The chain uses TRBV28 and TRBJ2-1, with D possibly TRBD1 on 6 matching bases. The V and J ends lost 7 bases and 1 base respectively, with 17 bases between them. The CDR3 has 16 amino acids. CDR1 MDHEN and CDR2 SYDVKM come from the germline V gene. The CDR3 DNA is TGTGCCAGCAATTCTATGGGGGCCGTATCCTACAATGAGCAGTTCTTC. This gives the protein CASNSMGAVSYNEQFF.

The chain is built from TRBV18 and TRBJ2-7, with 10 bases aligning to TRBD1. Germline CDR1 and CDR2: KGHSH and LQKENI. The ends lost 2 bases at V and 5 bases at J; junction bases unmatched: 9. This CDR3 is 16 amino acids long. The CDR3 loop reads CASSPSIWTGGDEQYF. In DNA form, the CDR3 reads TGTGCCAGCTCACCAAGTATCTGGACAGGGGGTGACGAGCAGTACTTC.

The V and J genes are TRBV18 and TRBJ2-6, with 9 bases that match TRBD1. The CDR3 sequence is 18 residues long. V trimming: 1 base; J trimming: 0 bases; junction bases outside the gene matches: 4. Looked up from germline, CDR1 is KGHSH and CDR2 is LQKENI. CDR3 sequence: CASSPRGQGNSGANVLTF. CDR3 nucleotides: TGTGCCAGCTCACCACGTGGACAGGGGAACTCTGGGGCCAACGTCCTGACTTTC.

V is TRBV7-8 and J is TRBJ2-1, with 8 bases that match TRBD2. Germline V gene sequence: CDR1 SGHVS, CDR2 FQNEAQ. With V trimmed by 5 bases and J by 4 bases, 7 bases remained unmatched. The CDR3 is 15 amino acids. The CDR3 region has the DNA TGTGCCAGCAGCAAGGGACTAGATTCTTACAATGAGCAGTTCTTC. Translation gives CASSKGLDSYNEQFF. Drawing the rest from reference TRBV7-8 and TRBJ2-1, the complete variable domain is GAGVSQSPRYKVAKRGQDVALRCDPISGHVSLFWYQQALGQGPEFLTYFQNEAQLDKSGLPSDRFFAERPEGSVSTLKIQRTQQEDSAVYLCASSKGLDSYNEQFFGPGTRLTVL.

A single count supports this clone. The rearrangement joins TRBV6-5 to TRBJ2-7; D perhaps matches TRBD1 (5 bases). The CDR3 sequence is 13 residues long. Germline CDR1 reads MNHEY; CDR2 reads SVGAGI. The V gene lost 5 bases and the J gene lost 1 base, with 9 bases spanning the gap. DNA for the CDR3: TGTGCCAGCAGTCCCCGACAGTCCTACGAGCAGTACTTC. The encoded protein is CASSPRQSYEQYF.

The rearrangement uses TRBV30 and TRBJ1-5, with TRBD1 identical over 7 bases. The germline V gene encodes CDR1 GTSNPN and CDR2 SVGIG (reference sequence). The CDR3 runs to 13 residues. With V trimmed by 3 bases and J by 2 bases, 1 base remained unmatched. The chain's CDR3 is CAWRGTGNQPQHF. The DNA for the CDR3 is TGTGCCTGGAGAGGGACAGGCAATCAGCCCCAGCATTTT.